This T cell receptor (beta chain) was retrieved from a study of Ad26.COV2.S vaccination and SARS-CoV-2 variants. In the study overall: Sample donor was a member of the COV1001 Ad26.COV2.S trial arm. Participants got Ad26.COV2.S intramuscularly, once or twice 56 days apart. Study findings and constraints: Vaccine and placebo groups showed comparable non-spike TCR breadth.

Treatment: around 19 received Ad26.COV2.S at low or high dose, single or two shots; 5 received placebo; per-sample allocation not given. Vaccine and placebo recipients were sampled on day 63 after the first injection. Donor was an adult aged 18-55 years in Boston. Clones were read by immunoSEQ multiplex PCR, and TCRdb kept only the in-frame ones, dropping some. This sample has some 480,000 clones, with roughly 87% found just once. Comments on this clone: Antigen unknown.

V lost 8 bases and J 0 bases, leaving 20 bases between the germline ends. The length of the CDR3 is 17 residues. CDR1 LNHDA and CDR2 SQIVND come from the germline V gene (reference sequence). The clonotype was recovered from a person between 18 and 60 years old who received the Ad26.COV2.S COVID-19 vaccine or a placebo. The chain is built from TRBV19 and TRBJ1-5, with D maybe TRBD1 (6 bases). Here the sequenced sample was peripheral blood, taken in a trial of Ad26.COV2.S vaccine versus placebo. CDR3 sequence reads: CASFKTGTPLSNQPQHF. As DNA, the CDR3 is TGTGCCAGTTTCAAGACAGGAACCCCCCTTAGCAATCAGCCCCAGCATTTT.